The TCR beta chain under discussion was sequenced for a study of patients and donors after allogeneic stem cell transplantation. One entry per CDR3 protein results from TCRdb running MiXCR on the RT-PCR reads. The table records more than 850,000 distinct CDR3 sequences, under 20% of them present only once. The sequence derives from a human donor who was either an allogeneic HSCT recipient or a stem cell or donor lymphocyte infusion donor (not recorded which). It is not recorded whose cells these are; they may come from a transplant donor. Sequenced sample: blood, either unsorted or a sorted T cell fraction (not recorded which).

DNA for the CDR3: TGCGCCAGCAGCCAAGATCGATCGGCAGGGGAAGGGGCGCAGTATTTT. It specifies CASSQDRSAGEGAQYF. V usage is TRBV4-3 and J usage is TRBJ2-3; D is possibly TRBD1 (6 bases). Trimming left V 0 bases short and J 10 bases short, with 20 bases between. Germline V gene lookup returns CDR1 LGHNA and CDR2 YSLEER. The CDR3 is 16 residues long.